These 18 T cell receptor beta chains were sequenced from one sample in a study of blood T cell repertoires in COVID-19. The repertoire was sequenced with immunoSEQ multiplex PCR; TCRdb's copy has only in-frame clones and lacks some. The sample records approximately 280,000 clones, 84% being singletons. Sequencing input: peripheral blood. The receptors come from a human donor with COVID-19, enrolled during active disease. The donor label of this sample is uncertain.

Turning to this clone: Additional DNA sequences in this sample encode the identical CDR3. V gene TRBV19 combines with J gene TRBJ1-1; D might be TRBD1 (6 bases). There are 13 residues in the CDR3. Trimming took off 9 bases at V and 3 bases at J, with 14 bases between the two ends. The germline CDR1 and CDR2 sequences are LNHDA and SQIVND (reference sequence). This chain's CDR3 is CASGDTRDTEAFF. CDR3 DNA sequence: TGTGCCAGCGGGGACACCCGGGACACTGAAGCTTTCTTT.

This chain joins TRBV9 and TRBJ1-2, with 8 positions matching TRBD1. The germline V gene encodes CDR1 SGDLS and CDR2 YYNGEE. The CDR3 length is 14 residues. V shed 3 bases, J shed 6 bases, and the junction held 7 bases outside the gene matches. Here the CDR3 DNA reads TGTGCCAGCAGCGCTACTACAGGGGGGGATGGCTACACCTTC. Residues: CASSATTGGDGYTF. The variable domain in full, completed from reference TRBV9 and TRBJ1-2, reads DSGVTQTPKHLITATGQRVTLRCSPRSGDLSVYWYQQSLDQGLQFLIQYYNGEERAKGNILERFSAQQFPDLHSELNLSSLELGDSALYFCASSATTGGDGYTFGSGTRLTVV.

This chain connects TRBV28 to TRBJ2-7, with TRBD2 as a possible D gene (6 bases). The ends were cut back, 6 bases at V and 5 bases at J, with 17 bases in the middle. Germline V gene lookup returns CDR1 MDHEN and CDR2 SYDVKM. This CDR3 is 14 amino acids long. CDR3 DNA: TGTGCCAGCAGCCCGTATCGGGAGCTGGACGAGCAGTACTTC. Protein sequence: CASSPYRELDEQYF. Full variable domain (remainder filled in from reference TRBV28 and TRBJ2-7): DVKVTQSSRYLVKRTGEKVFLECVQDMDHENMFWYRQDPGLGLRLIYFSYDVKMKEKGDIPEGYSVSREKKERFSLILESASTNQTSMYLCASSPYRELDEQYFGPGTRLTVT.

This CDR3 reads CASSPLKTGFVSFRQYF. The CDR3 coding sequence is TGTGCCAGCAGCCCCCTAAAGACAGGGTTTGTAAGTTTCAGGCAGTACTTC. The V gene is TRBV14, the J gene TRBJ2-7; the match to TRBD1 covers 7 bases. Germline CDR1 is SGHDN and CDR2 is FVKESK. The trim removed 4 bases at V and 9 bases at J, leaving 21 bases unmatched. The CDR3 sequence is 17 residues long.

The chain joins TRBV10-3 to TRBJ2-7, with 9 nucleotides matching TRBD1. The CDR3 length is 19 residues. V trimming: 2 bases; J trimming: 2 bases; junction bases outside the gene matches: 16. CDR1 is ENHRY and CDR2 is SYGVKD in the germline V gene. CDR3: CAISEPGAVGQGRPYEQYF. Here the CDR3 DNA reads TGTGCCATCAGTGAGCCCGGGGCCGTTGGACAGGGGCGTCCCTACGAGCAGTACTTC.

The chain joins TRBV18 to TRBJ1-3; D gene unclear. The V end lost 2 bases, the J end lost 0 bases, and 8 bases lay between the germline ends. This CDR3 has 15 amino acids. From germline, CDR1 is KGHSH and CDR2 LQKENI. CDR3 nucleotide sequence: TGTGCCAGCTCACCAGCCAGGATCTCTGGAAACACCATATATTTT. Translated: CASSPARISGNTIYF.

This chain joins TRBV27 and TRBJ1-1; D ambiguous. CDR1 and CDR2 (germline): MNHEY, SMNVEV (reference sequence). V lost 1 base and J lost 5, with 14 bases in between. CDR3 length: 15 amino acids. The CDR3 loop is CASSLYPGGQTEAFF. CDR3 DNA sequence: TGTGCCAGCAGTTTATACCCAGGCGGGCAGACTGAAGCTTTCTTT.

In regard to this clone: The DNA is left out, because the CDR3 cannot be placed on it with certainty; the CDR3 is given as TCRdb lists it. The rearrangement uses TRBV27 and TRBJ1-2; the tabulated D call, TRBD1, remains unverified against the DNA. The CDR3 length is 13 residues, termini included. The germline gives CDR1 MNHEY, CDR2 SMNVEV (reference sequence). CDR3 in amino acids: CASSSSTGDGYTF.

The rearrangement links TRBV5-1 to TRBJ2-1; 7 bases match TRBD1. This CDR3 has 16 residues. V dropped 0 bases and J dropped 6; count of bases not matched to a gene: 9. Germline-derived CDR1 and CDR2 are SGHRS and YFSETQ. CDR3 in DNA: TGCGCCAGCAGCTTGGATGTAGGGGGCGCTCTCAATGAGCAGTTCTTC. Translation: CASSLDVGGALNEQFF.

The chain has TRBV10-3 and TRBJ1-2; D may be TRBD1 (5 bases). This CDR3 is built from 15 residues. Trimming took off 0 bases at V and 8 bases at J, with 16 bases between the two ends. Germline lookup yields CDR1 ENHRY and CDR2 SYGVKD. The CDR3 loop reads CAISESHPDSVGYTF. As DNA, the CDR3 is TGTGCCATCAGTGAGTCACATCCCGACAGCGTGGGCTACACCTTC.

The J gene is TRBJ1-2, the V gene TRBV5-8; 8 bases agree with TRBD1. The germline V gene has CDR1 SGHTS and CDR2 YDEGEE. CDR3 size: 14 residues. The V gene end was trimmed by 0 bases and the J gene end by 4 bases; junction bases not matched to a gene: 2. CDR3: CASSLDGTGYGYTF. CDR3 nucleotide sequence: TGTGCCAGCAGCTTGGATGGGACAGGCTATGGCTACACCTTC.

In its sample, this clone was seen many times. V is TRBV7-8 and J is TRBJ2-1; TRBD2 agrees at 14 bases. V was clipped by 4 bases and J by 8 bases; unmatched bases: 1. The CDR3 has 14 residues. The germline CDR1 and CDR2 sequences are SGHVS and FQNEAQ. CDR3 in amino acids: CASSSGLAGDEQFF. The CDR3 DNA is TGTGCCAGCAGCTCGGGACTAGCGGGAGATGAGCAGTTCTTC. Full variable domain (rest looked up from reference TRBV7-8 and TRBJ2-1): GAGVSQSPRYKVAKRGQDVALRCDPISGHVSLFWYQQALGQGPEFLTYFQNEAQLDKSGLPSDRFFAERPEGSVSTLKIQRTQQEDSAVYLCASSSGLAGDEQFFGPGTRLTVL.

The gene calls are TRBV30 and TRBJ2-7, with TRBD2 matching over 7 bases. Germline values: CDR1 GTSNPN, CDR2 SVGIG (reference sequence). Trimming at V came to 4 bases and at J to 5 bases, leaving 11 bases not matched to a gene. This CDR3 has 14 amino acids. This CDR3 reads CAWNWGRARDEQYF. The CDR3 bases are TGTGCCTGGAACTGGGGGAGGGCCAGGGACGAGCAGTACTTC.

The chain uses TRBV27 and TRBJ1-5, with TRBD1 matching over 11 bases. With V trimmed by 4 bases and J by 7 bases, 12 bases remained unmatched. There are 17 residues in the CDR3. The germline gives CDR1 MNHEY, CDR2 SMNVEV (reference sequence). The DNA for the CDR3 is TGTGCCAGCAGTTCCGGACAGGGGGCGCCCCGGGGGCAGCCCCAGCATTTT. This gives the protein CASSSGQGAPRGQPQHF.

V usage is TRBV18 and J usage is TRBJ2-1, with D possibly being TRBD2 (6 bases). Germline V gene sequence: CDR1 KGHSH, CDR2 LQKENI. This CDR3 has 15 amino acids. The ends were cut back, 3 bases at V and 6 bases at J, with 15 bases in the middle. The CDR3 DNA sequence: TGTGCCAGCTCACCCAGCCTAGCCGGGGGCAATGAGCAGTTCTTC. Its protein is CASSPSLAGGNEQFF.

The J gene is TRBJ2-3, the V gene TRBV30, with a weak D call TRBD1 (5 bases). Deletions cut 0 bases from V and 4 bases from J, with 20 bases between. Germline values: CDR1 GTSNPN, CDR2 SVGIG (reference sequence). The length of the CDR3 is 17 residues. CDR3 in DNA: TGTGCCTGGAGTGTCGAAGGCGCAGTCAGGGCGTCAGATACGCAGTATTTT. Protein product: CAWSVEGAVRASDTQYF.

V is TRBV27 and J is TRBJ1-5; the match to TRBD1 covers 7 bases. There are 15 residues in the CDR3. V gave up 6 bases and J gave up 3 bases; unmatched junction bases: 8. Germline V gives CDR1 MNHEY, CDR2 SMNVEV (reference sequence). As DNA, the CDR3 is TGTGCCAGCAGCTTGCGGCAGGGGGTCAATCAGCCCCAGCATTTT. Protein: CASSLRQGVNQPQHF.

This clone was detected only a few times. The CDR3 nucleotides read TGTGCCAGCAGCCAAACAGGGCCCAAGTCCGGTTCACCCCTCCACTTT. Protein: CASSQTGPKSGSPLHF. The chain combines TRBV7-2 with TRBJ1-6, with TRBD1 as a possible D gene (6 bases). The CDR3 spans 16 residues. Germline V gives CDR1 SGHTA, CDR2 FQGNSA. Trimming stripped 5 bases from V and 9 bases from J, with 20 bases between.